This TCR beta chain appears in the sequencing data of a study of T cell changes during pregnancy in multiple sclerosis (dated by TCRdb to between 2018 and 2021). Background for the entire study: In women with multiple sclerosis, the researchers looked at how the T cell repertoire shifted as pregnancy progressed.

Concerning this clone itself: No cognate antigen has been identified for it. Base qualities were left out, and no much larger clone turns up one base away.

The library was obtained by the immunoSEQ multiplex PCR assay. TCRdb took this table from immuneACCESS and kept in-frame rearrangements with V and J called. Such tables lack part of the clones; where checked against another copy, unresolved V genes explain under half of the gap, and the rest is unexplained. A total of roughly 90,000 clones appear in this sample, around 93% of them only once. The ten largest clonotypes hold around 4% of the sample. The origin of this receptor is a female donor with multiple sclerosis, enrolled in a pregnancy study. This material consisted of peripheral blood, taken in the first trimester of pregnancy.

The CDR3 corresponds to CASRGWVAGGLDTQYF. The nucleotide sequence is given as TGTGCCAGTAGAGGGTGGGTAGCGGGGGGTCTGGATACGCAGTATTTT. The sequence is built from TRBV19 and TRBJ2-3; 10 bases in the middle match TRBD2. V and J are trimmed by 6 bases and 6 bases, and the gene matches miss 12 bases of the junction. The CDR1 and CDR2 encoded by the germline V gene (reference sequence) are LNHDA and SQIVND. The CDR3 runs 16 residues from the cysteine to the phenylalanine. This entry keeps only the CDR3 DNA: 48 bases, framed from base 1.